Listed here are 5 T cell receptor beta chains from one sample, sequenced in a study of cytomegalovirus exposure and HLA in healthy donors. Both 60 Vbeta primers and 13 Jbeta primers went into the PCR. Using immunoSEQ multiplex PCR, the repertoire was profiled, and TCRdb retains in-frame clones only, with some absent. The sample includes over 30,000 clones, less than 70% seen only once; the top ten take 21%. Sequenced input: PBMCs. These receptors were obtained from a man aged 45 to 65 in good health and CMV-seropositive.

In DNA, the CDR3 is TGTGCCAGCAGTGAGGACACTGGAATCGGGAATCAGCCCCAGCATTTT. Amino acids: CASSEDTGIGNQPQHF. The rearrangement uses TRBV2 and TRBJ1-5; a possible D gene is TRBD1 (5 bases). V lost 3 bases, J lost 4 bases, and 16 bases lay in between. CDR3 length: 16 residues. Germline V gene data show CDR1 as SNHLY and CDR2 as FYNNEI.

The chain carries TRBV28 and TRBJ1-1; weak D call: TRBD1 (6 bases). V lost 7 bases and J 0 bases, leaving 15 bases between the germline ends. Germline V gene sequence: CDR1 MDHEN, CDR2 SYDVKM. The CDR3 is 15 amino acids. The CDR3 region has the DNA TGTGCCAGCATCACTGGGGGGGCACTGAACACTGAAGCTTTCTTT. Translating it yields CASITGGALNTEAFF.

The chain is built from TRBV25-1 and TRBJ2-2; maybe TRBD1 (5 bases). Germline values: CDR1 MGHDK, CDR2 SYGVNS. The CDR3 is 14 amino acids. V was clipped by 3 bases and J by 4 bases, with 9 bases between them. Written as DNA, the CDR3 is TGTGCCAGCAGTGAGGGGCGCCTCACCGGGGAGCTGTTTTTT. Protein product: CASSEGRLTGELFF. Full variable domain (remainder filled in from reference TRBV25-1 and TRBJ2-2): EADIYQTPRYLVIGTGKKITLECSQTMGHDKMYWYQQDPGMELHLIHYSYGVNSTEKGDLSSESTVSRIRTEHFPLTLESARPSHTSQYLCASSEGRLTGELFFGEGSRLTVL.

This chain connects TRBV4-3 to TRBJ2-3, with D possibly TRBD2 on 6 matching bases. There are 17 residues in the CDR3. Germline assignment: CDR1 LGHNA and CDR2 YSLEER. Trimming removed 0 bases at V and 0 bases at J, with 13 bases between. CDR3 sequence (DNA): TGCGCCAGCAGCCAAGAGGGTGGGGGGTTCAGCACAGATACGCAGTATTTT. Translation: CASSQEGGGFSTDTQYF.

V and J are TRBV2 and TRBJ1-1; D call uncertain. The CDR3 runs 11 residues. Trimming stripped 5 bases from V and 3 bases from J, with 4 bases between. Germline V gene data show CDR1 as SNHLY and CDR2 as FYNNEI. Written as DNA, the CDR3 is TGTGCCAGCAGTCACTACACTGAAGCTTTCTTT. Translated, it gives CASSHYTEAFF.